This T cell receptor beta chain was captured in a study of metastatic and nonmetastatic thyroid tumors. On the study more broadly: The comparison covered peripheral blood and tumor or nodule tissue in malignant and benign thyroid patients. Study-level points and caveats: In both blood and tumor samples, TCR beta diversity was reported significantly higher for malignant than benign nodules.

Thyroid surgery was preceded by no treatment in any patient. The CDR3 consists of 15 residues. V lost 4 bases and J lost 3, with 16 bases in between. CDR1 and CDR2 (germline): SGHDT, YYEEEE. This clone was detected ten times or more. What it binds is unknown. In the study's own analysis: The authors used CDR3 differences across clinicopathological groups to build a distant-metastasis classifier for papillary thyroid cancer. TCRdb reassembled clones from the PCR reads with MiXCR. TCRdb, rather than the study authors, made the V and J calls. The sample consists of some 17,000 clones, 25% of them appearing once.

This chain uses TRBV5-6 with TRBJ2-5; the D gene is possibly TRBD2 (5 bases). The specimen was blood. This TCR came from a male donor with papillary thyroid cancer or a benign thyroid nodule (not recorded which). Some clones in this sample may be carry-over from other donors' samples. In DNA, the CDR3 is TGTGCCAGCAGCAGCCCGGACCCAGCGGAAGAGACCCAGTACTTC. Translation: CASSSPDPAEETQYF.